This entry is about one TCR beta chain. What it recognizes is unknown. The authors ran a second PCR of 7 to 11 cycles using a sample-barcoded 5' primer and a J-beta primer mix. TCRdb re-derived calls from the 5' RACE reads in MiXCR, one entry per CDR3 protein. The profile shows 800,000 to 1,000,000 distinct CDR3 sequences, about 48% of them singletons. The data are from a study of blood T cells in healthy people across ages. Study-wide results and caveats: Donor CMV status, an unknown factor, possibly confounded changes in expanded clonotypes. The study found more naive CD4+ cells and higher diversity in long-lived than aged donors.

The V and J ends lost 5 bases and 8 bases, in that order; junction bases with no gene match: 10. The CDR3 is 14 amino acids. Germline V gives CDR1 SGHRS, CDR2 YFSETQ. Ranging in age from about 6 to 95, the donors were healthy Caucasian individuals from Russia. Peripheral blood from each donor was collected in a volume of approximately 9.5 milliliters. Specimen: blood. J is TRBJ1-2 and V is TRBV5-1; 9 nucleotides align to TRBD1. The TCR originated in a man younger than 40 in good health. The CDR3: CASRLTGTGNGYTF. In DNA form, the CDR3 reads TGCGCCAGCAGACTGACCGGGACAGGGAACGGCTACACCTTC.